This TCR beta chain was sequenced in a study of vaccination and CD4 T cells after COVID-19. Looking at the study overall: Overlapping peptides of the spike proteins of SARS-CoV-2, HCoV-NL63, HCoV-OC43 and HCoV-229E were used for cell stimulation.

The Oncomine TCR Beta short-read assay sequenced DNA from cultured CD4+ T cells. Genomic DNA was isolated from cultured CD4+ T cells. MiXCR, run by TCRdb on the PCR reads, gives a single entry per CDR3 protein. The sample gives fewer than 9,500 distinct CDR3 sequences, under 40% of which show up once; 25% to 35% is in the top ten. The treatment here: approximately nine-day PBMC culture with coronavirus spike peptide pools or control peptides (ViraFEST assay). One should note that the unexposed donor's CD4+ T cells were collected before the COVID-19 pandemic (2011-2018). T cells were expanded with peptide pools, and expanded clonotypes were identified by TCR sequencing. Cell culture was performed with 1.5 million to 2 million PBMCs per well in the presence of about 11 IU/ml IL-2 and 10 ug/ml peptide pools. Study-level points and caveats: Investigators enrolled relatively few convalescent patients and included no early post-infection timepoints.

There are a few counts of this clonotype. The antigen is unknown. Germline V CDR1 and CDR2: KGHSH, LQKENI. The CDR3 totals 14 residues. V was clipped by 4 bases and J by 0 bases, with 10 bases between them. The sequenced sample consisted of CD4+ T cells from blood, cultured in vitro. The rearrangement uses TRBV18 and TRBJ2-7; D possibly uses TRBD1 or TRBD2 (5 bases each). The origin of this receptor is a human donor in good health. CDR3 nucleotide sequence: TGTGCCAGCTCACTGGCAGGGAGCTCCTACGAGCAGTACTTC. Translated: CASSLAGSSYEQYF.